This T cell receptor beta chain emerged from a study of blood T cell repertoires in COVID-19. Overall study context: T cells, B-cell-depleted T cells, or PBMCs provided the cDNA or gDNA that served as material.

The study recruited exposed participants who had met a COVID-19 case within 2 weeks before entry. Using immunoSEQ multiplex PCR, the repertoire was profiled, and TCRdb retains in-frame clones only, with some absent. This table has 150,000 or so clones, 87% appearing once. The length of the CDR3 is 14 residues. Germline trimming cut 8 bases from V and 10 bases from J; bases unmatched to any gene: 9. Germline loops: CDR1 SNHLY, CDR2 FYNNEI. Sequencing was carried out using PBMCs or T cells enriched from blood (not recorded which). The J gene is TRBJ2-1, the V gene TRBV2; 12 bases map to TRBD2. This receptor was obtained from a woman aged 40-49 years who had been exposed to COVID-19. In nucleotides, the CDR3 is TGTGCCAGCGTTCCGCCTAGCGGGGGGGTGGAGCAGTTCTTC. Protein sequence: CASVPPSGGVEQFF.